This T cell receptor (beta chain) was retrieved from a study of identifying expanded T cells in peripheral blood. Comment on this clone: Its target is not known.

Collection occurred without any documented infections or immune events in donors. Method: immunoSEQ multiplex PCR; TCRdb's copy keeps in-frame clones and lacks some. The sample has 100,000 or so clones; more than 85% are singletons. Trimming removed 2 bases from V and 7 bases from J, with 9 bases in between. This CDR3 is 14 amino acids long. Germline-derived CDR1 and CDR2 are SNHLY and FYNNEI. Whole-study results and caveats: Roughly 1.2 clones differed between technical replicates, versus about 16 and 19 over time. Clone count variance between roughly 2-week samples rose with total template count.

The chain carries TRBV2 and TRBJ1-6; D possibly corresponds to TRBD1 (5 bases). The sequence came from a person aged 18 to 69 in good health. Material for sequencing was blood. DNA for the CDR3: TGTGCCAGCAGTGAACGGACACTGAATTCACCCCTCCACTTT. Its protein is CASSERTLNSPLHF.